The present entry profiles one T cell receptor (beta chain) with its context. The CDR3 totals 15 residues. V was cut by 0 bases and J by 8 bases, with 13 bases left in between. Germline CDR1 reads SGHVS; CDR2 reads FQNEAQ. The data stem from a study of blood T cell repertoires in COVID-19. Overall study: Samples representing acute and convalescent COVID-19 were sourced from the United States, Italy and Spain.

Sequencing was performed with immunoSEQ multiplex PCR; in TCRdb, only in-frame clones are kept and a portion is missing. Of roughly 160,000 clones in the sample, roughly 82% were seen once. The V call is TRBV7-8, the J call TRBJ1-4; possible D gene TRBD1, 5 bases. Source material: PBMCs or T cells enriched from blood (not recorded which). The source of this sequence is a man between 50 and 59 years old who had recovered from COVID-19. The CDR3 DNA reads TGTGCCAGCAGCTTAGCATCAGGGAATTTCGAAAAACTGTTTTTT. Protein: CASSLASGNFEKLFF.